This T cell receptor beta chain was observed in a study of blood T cell repertoires in COVID-19. As for the study in general: From T cells, B-cell-depleted T cells, or PBMCs came the material, which was cDNA or gDNA.

This clone was seen only a few times. The CDR3 has 17 amino acids. After removal of 5 bases from V and 1 base from J, the junction contained 8 bases not matched to a gene. Germline V CDR1 and CDR2: SGHNT, YENEEA. Original handling: Estimated nucleated cell counts came from reference gene primer amplification. Libraries were prepared by immunoSEQ multiplex PCR; TCRdb keeps only in-frame clonotypes and omits some of them. That table gives V, J and clone size, and the DNA gave D and trimming. The sample includes about 210,000 clones, 82% seen only once; the top ten take 9.5% to 15%. Sequenced sample: peripheral blood. This TCR was recovered from a woman aged 40 to 50 with acute or convalescent COVID-19. This chain connects TRBV11-3 to TRBJ2-6, with 7 bases that match TRBD1. The CDR3 reads CASSPGQRPSGANVLTF. DNA of the CDR3: TGTGCCAGCAGCCCGGGACAGAGACCTTCTGGGGCCAACGTCCTGACTTTC. The entire variable domain, with the rest obtained from reference TRBV11-3 and TRBJ2-6, is as follows: EAGVVQSPRYKIIEKKQPVAFWCNPISGHNTLYWYLQNLGQGPELLIRYENEEAVDDSQLPKDRFSAERLKGVDSTLKIQPAELGDSAVYLCASSPGQRPSGANVLTFGAGSRLTVL.